These 21 T cell receptor beta chains were all obtained from the same sample, sequenced in a study of blood T cell repertoires in COVID-19. The data were produced by immunoSEQ multiplex PCR, yet TCRdb's version contains in-frame clones alone and is incomplete. Found here are about 200,000 clones, about 90% of them singletons; the top ten hold about 0.72%. Sequencing was carried out using peripheral blood. The receptors shown here come from a woman in her 70s with acute or convalescent COVID-19.

The V call is TRBV6-5, the J call TRBJ2-7; tentatively, D is TRBD1 (5 bases). CDR1 and CDR2 from the germline V gene are MNHEY and SVGAGI. The CDR3 totals 13 residues. V gave up 6 bases and J gave up 4 bases, with 13 bases separating them. Written as DNA, the CDR3 is TGTGCCAGCAGCGGTAGCAGGGCTTACGAGCAGTACTTC. Translation gives CASSGSRAYEQYF.

The CDR3 sequence: CASSRITSGALAGELFF. In nucleotides, the CDR3 is TGTGCCAGCAGTCGTATCACTAGCGGGGCCTTGGCCGGGGAGCTGTTTTTT. V usage is TRBV11-2 and J usage is TRBJ2-2, with 10 bases lining up with TRBD2. The germline V gene encodes CDR1 SGHAT and CDR2 FQNNGV. The CDR3 is made up of 17 amino acids. The ends lost 6 bases at V and 6 bases at J; junction bases unmatched: 13.

The gene calls are TRBV5-5 and TRBJ2-7, with 9 bases aligning to TRBD2. Germline assignment: CDR1 SGHKS and CDR2 YYEKEE (reference sequence). The J segment lost 7 bases and the V segment lost 4 bases, leaving 15 bases of the junction unmatched. CDR3 size: 16 residues. The CDR3 nucleotides read TGTGCCAGCAGCCTTCTAGCGGGAACGGTAGGCCTGGAGCAGTACTTC. Translated: CASSLLAGTVGLEQYF.

This clone was seen only a few times. The V gene is TRBV18, the J gene TRBJ1-2; D may be TRBD1 (5 bases). The CDR3 covers 13 residues. Trimming cost V 2 bases and J 5 bases, with 9 bases left between them. Germline CDR1 KGHSH, CDR2 LQKENI. The CDR3 nucleotides read TGTGCCAGCTCACCAGACCCAGGGTATGGCTACACCTTC. Translation: CASSPDPGYGYTF.

The chain joins TRBV27 to TRBJ1-1; the D is unclear. CDR1 and CDR2 (germline): MNHEY, SMNVEV (reference sequence). CDR3 length: 13 amino acids. V lost 5 bases and J lost 4, with 11 bases in between. The CDR3 coding sequence is TGTGCCAGCAGTCCCCTGAGCTCCACTGAAGCTTTCTTT. This encodes CASSPLSSTEAFF.

This clone appeared a single time. The gene calls are TRBV27 and TRBJ2-2, with a possible D match to TRBD2 (5 bases). Germline CDR1 reads MNHEY; CDR2 reads SMNVEV (reference sequence). The CDR3 has 13 residues. Trimming cost V 5 bases and J 5 bases, with 9 bases left between them. The CDR3 here is CASSILVTGELFF. In DNA, the CDR3 is TGTGCCAGCAGTATACTAGTTACCGGGGAGCTGTTTTTT.

This clone was seen a handful of times. The rearrangement joins TRBV5-6 to TRBJ1-4; 10 bases match TRBD1. Germline V gives CDR1 SGHDT, CDR2 YYEEEE. CDR3 length equals 15 residues. The trim removed 0 bases at V and 6 bases at J, leaving 2 bases unmatched. The chain's CDR3 is CASSLVGTGDEKLFF. CDR3 DNA: TGTGCCAGCAGCTTGGTAGGGACAGGGGATGAAAAACTGTTTTTT.

This rearrangement joins TRBV4-3 to TRBJ2-1; possibly TRBD2 for D (5 bases). V was shortened by 4 bases and J by 3 bases, with 13 bases between the two germline ends. This CDR3 has 15 amino acids. CDR1 and CDR2 (germline): LGHNA, YSLEER. DNA of the CDR3: TGCGCCAGCAGCCGTCGGGCGGCGGGCTACAATGAGCAGTTCTTC. Its protein product is CASSRRAAGYNEQFF.

The chain links TRBV9 to TRBJ2-5, with 8 positions matching TRBD2. Germline lookup yields CDR1 SGDLS and CDR2 YYNGEE. The CDR3 is made up of 15 amino acids. V dropped 4 bases and J dropped 5; count of bases not matched to a gene: 10. The CDR3 DNA reads as TGTGCCAGCAGCCTCGGGACTAGTTGGACGGAGACCCAGTACTTC. It translates to CASSLGTSWTETQYF.

Only one count was recorded for this clone. The chain is built from TRBV28 and TRBJ2-7, with TRBD2 identical over 10 bases. In germline, CDR1 is MDHEN, CDR2 SYDVKM. The CDR3 runs 17 residues. V shed 2 bases, J shed 3 bases, and the junction held 10 bases outside the gene matches. The CDR3 DNA reads TGTGCCAGCAGTTTACTCGAGCTAGCGGGAGATTACTACGAGCAGTACTTC. Residues: CASSLLELAGDYYEQYF.

V and J are TRBV6-2 or TRBV6-3 and TRBJ2-2, with TRBD2 identical over 13 bases. J was trimmed by 1 base and V by 2 bases; bases with no gene match: 4. Germline CDR1 MNHEY, CDR2 SVGEGT. This CDR3 has 18 residues. CDR3 bases: TGTGCCAGCAGTTACCAGACTAGCGGGGGGCGGAACACCGGGGAGCTGTTTTTT. This gives the protein CASSYQTSGGRNTGELFF.

The chain employs TRBV5-4 and TRBJ1-6; D remains unclear. V was cut by 2 bases and J by 7 bases, with 10 bases left in between. The CDR3 spans 14 residues. The germline V gene encodes CDR1 SGHNT and CDR2 YYREEE (reference sequence). CDR3: CASSLKQPNSPLHF. The CDR3 bases are TGTGCCAGCAGCTTAAAACAGCCAAATTCACCCCTCCACTTT.

The chain joins TRBV7-3 to TRBJ1-2; D perhaps matches TRBD1 (6 bases). CDR3 length equals 13 residues. Deletions cut 4 bases from V and 8 bases from J, with 14 bases between. The V gene's germline CDR1 is SGHTA and CDR2 FQGTGA. CDR3 residues: CASSSTGRDGYTF. Here the CDR3 DNA reads TGTGCCAGCAGCTCTACAGGGAGAGACGGCTACACCTTC.

The rearrangement joins TRBV5-8 to TRBJ2-7, with 9 bases matching TRBD1. Trimming took 5 bases from V and 5 from J; bases not matched to a gene: 14. This CDR3 has 16 amino acids. Germline assignment: CDR1 SGHTS and CDR2 YDEGEE. The CDR3 nucleotides read TGTGCCAGCAGATTCGCGTGGGACAGGGCCTTTGACGAGCAGTACTTC. Translating gives CASRFAWDRAFDEQYF.

This sequence joins TRBV5-1 and TRBJ1-3; 10 positions agree with TRBD1. The length of the CDR3 is 18 residues. The germline gives CDR1 SGHRS, CDR2 YFSETQ. V shed 0 bases, J shed 0 bases, and the junction held 6 bases outside the gene matches. The CDR3 DNA is TGCGCCAGCAGCTTGGGGGACAGGGGACCCCTCTCTGGAAACACCATATATTTT. This codes for CASSLGDRGPLSGNTIYF.

The chain recombines TRBV3-1 (or the pseudogene TRBV3-2) with TRBJ2-4, with a tentative D call TRBD1 (5 bases). This CDR3 region has 14 residues. The germline V gene encodes CDR1 LGHDT and CDR2 YNNKEL (reference sequence). The V end was cut by 1 base, the J end by 8 bases, with 12 bases between. The CDR3 DNA is TGTGCCAGCAGCCAAGGTCTCCAAGGGGACATTCAGTACTTC. Its translation: CASSQGLQGDIQYF.

This chain connects TRBV19 to TRBJ2-1, with 12 bases aligning to TRBD1. The CDR3 runs 13 residues. CDR1 is LNHDA and CDR2 is SQIVND in the germline V gene (reference sequence). Trimming at V came to 5 bases and at J to 9 bases, leaving 2 bases not matched to a gene. The CDR3 region is CASSGTGGGEQFF. In DNA form, the CDR3 reads TGTGCCAGTAGTGGGACAGGGGGCGGTGAGCAGTTCTTC.

The V gene is TRBV10-3, the J gene TRBJ2-1, with D possibly being TRBD2 (6 bases). CDR1 is ENHRY, CDR2 SYGVKD, per germline. Trimming removed 6 bases at V and 9 bases at J, with 15 bases between. This CDR3 has 13 residues. CDR3 protein: CAIREGLSFEQFF. CDR3 coding DNA: TGTGCCATCAGGGAGGGACTCTCATTTGAGCAGTTCTTC.

The genes are TRBV5-8 and TRBJ2-3; D not resolved. CDR3 length equals 14 residues. Germline V gives CDR1 SGHTS, CDR2 YDEGEE. V lost 2 bases, J lost 1 base, and 8 bases lay in between. The CDR3 is CASSLGGGTDTQYF. The CDR3 nucleotides are TGTGCCAGCAGCTTAGGCGGAGGCACAGATACGCAGTATTTT.

The chain employs TRBV5-6 and TRBJ1-2; TRBD1 matches 7 bases. CDR3 size: 14 residues. CDR1 SGHDT and CDR2 YYEEEE come from the germline V gene. J lost 8 bases, V lost 0 bases, and 7 bases had no gene match. The CDR3 sequence is CASSLVGQAGGYTF. The DNA of the CDR3 is TGTGCCAGCAGCTTGGTAGGACAGGCTGGCGGCTACACCTTC.

The V call is TRBV7-3, the J call TRBJ2-2; TRBD2 matches 11 bases. The CDR3 is 14 residues long. The V gene end was trimmed by 6 bases and the J gene end by 6 bases; junction bases not matched to a gene: 3. CDR1 is SGHTA and CDR2 is FQGTGA in the germline V gene. The CDR3 DNA is TGTGCCAGCAGTTTTAGCGGGAGGGCCGGGGAGCTGTTTTTT. It codes for CASSFSGRAGELFF.